The 8 T cell receptor beta chains listed next were all sequenced from one sample in a study of blood T cells in healthy people across ages. Through a sample-barcoded 5' primer and a J-beta primer mix, a second PCR was run for roughly 6 to 12 cycles. TCRdb re-analysed the 5' RACE reads in MiXCR, keeping a single row per CDR3 protein. Of 1.5 million to 2 million distinct CDR3 sequences in the sample, 25% to 30% are singletons; the top ten hold 6.5% to 8.5%. Sequencing used blood. These receptors all come from a woman aged 30 to 39 in good health.

As regards this clonotype: One base away lies a much larger clone, so this may be a sequencing read error. V is TRBV11-2 and J is TRBJ2-7; D might be TRBD2 (5 bases). The CDR3 sequence is 14 residues long. Per the germline V gene, CDR1 is SGHAT and CDR2 is FQNNGV. V was clipped by 2 bases and J by 7 bases, with 15 bases between them. The CDR3 loop is CASSLWPDYNEQYF. In DNA, the CDR3 is TGTGCCAGCAGCTTATGGCCAGACTACAATGAGCAGTACTTC.

This clonotype was counted a few times. This chain connects TRBV7-2 to TRBJ2-3, with D maybe TRBD2 (6 bases). There are 12 residues in the CDR3. Trimming stripped 2 bases from V and 11 bases from J, with 11 bases between. Germline lookup yields CDR1 SGHTA and CDR2 FQGNSA. The CDR3 DNA sequence: TGTGCCAGCAGCTTATTACTAGCTGGGCAGTATTTT. Its protein product is CASSLLLAGQYF.

This clonotype was detected a few times. The chain carries TRBV29-1 and TRBJ2-7, with 9 nucleotides matching TRBD1. Germline V CDR1 and CDR2: SQVTM, ANQGSEA. The V segment lost 2 bases and the J segment 2 bases; nucleotides outside the gene matches: 7. The CDR3 length is 15 residues. The CDR3 region is CSVEPDRGDTYEQYF. In nucleotides, the CDR3 is TGCAGCGTTGAACCCGACAGGGGGGATACCTACGAGCAGTACTTC.

CDR3 sequence: CASSLTSGRSTDTQYF. The CDR3 DNA is TGTGCCAGCAGTTTAACTAGCGGGAGATCGACAGATACGCAGTATTTT. This chain connects TRBV12-3 or TRBV12-4 to TRBJ2-3; 11 bases fit TRBD2. Germline trimming cut 2 bases from V and 3 bases from J; bases unmatched to any gene: 4. The CDR3 is made up of 16 amino acids.

Notes on this clonotype: Given a much more abundant clone one base away, this may be a read error. V and J are TRBV5-4 and TRBJ2-5; TRBD2 matches 7 bases. Matching the DNA end better, TRBJ2-7 makes the J call doubtful. The CDR3 covers 16 residues. The germline gives CDR1 SGHNT, CDR2 YYREEE (reference sequence). The CDR3 is CASSFDGLAGLNEQYF. The CDR3 DNA reads TGTGCCAGCAGTTTCGACGGATTAGCGGGTCTCAACGAGCAGTACTTC.

This clonotype was observed many times. The chain links TRBV6-2 or TRBV6-3 to TRBJ2-7, with 9 positions matching TRBD2. Trimming removed 7 bases from V and 1 base from J; junction bases left unmatched: 11. Germline V gene data show CDR1 as MNHEY and CDR2 as SVGEGT. The CDR3 spans 16 residues. CDR3 sequence: CASNHGGLAPSYEQYF. The DNA of the CDR3 is TGTGCCAGCAACCACGGGGGACTAGCACCTTCCTACGAGCAGTACTTC.

This clonotype was observed many times. J is TRBJ2-7 and V is TRBV20-1; 7 bases are a match to TRBD1. CDR3 length: 17 residues. Germline V gene data show CDR1 as DFQATT and CDR2 as SNEGSKA (reference sequence). The J segment lost 2 bases and the V segment lost 4 bases, leaving 17 bases of the junction unmatched. For the CDR3, the DNA is TGCAGTGCTAACCCCCCCACCGGGACAGCGATACCCTACGAGCAGTACTTC. Protein product: CSANPPTGTAIPYEQYF.

This clonotype came up a few times. The chain couples TRBV5-1 to TRBJ1-2; 12 bases map to TRBD1. J was trimmed by 8 bases and V by 4 bases; bases with no gene match: 12. From germline, CDR1 is SGHRS and CDR2 YFSETQ. CDR3 length: 16 residues. The DNA for the CDR3 is TGCGCCAGCAGCCCGGGGGACAGGGGGCTTTCTAACGGCTACACCTTC. This sequence encodes CASSPGDRGLSNGYTF.